The present entry profiles one T cell receptor (beta chain) with its context. The TCR beta cDNA libraries carried unique molecular identifiers. Each CDR3 protein gets one entry after TCRdb re-called the PCR reads with MiXCR. The table has fewer than 850,000 distinct CDR3 sequences, about 43% seen once. These data originate in a study of post-analysis software for immune sequencing data. For the study at large: The study covered relapsing-remitting, secondary progressive and progressive-relapsing courses of multiple sclerosis.

What was sequenced was blood. The receptor was isolated from a girl between 5 and 17 years old with multiple sclerosis.

CDR3 sequence: CASRGLAGAKNIQYF. The CDR3 region has the DNA TGTGCCAGCAGGGGACTAGCGGGGGCCAAAAACATTCAGTACTTC. The chain employs TRBV2 and TRBJ2-4, with TRBD2 matching over 13 bases. Germline CDR1 reads SNHLY; CDR2 reads FYNNEI. The ends lost 6 bases at V and 1 base at J; junction bases unmatched: 0. The CDR3 totals 15 residues.